The clone carrying this T cell receptor (beta chain) showed up just a few times. Its antigen is not identified. V was clipped by 5 bases and J by 8 bases, with 20 bases between them. The V gene's germline CDR1 is SGHRS and CDR2 YFSETQ. The CDR3 has 15 amino acids. The data originate from a study of CD8 T cells in ankylosing spondylitis. Findings and limits, study-wide: Several highly homologous variants formed a TCR beta motif that appeared characteristic of ankylosing spondylitis blood. Enrichment of disease-linked clones was reportedly significant in matched ankylosing spondylitis synovial fluid.

Each CDR3 protein gets one entry after TCRdb re-called the 5' RACE reads with MiXCR. The data contain about 140,000 distinct CDR3 sequences, around a third of them singletons. Sequenced material: synovial fluid, either unsorted or a sorted T cell fraction (not recorded which). The rearrangement joins TRBV5-1 to TRBJ2-1; D perhaps matches TRBD2 (6 bases). The TCR originated in a male donor with ankylosing spondylitis. The CDR3 nucleotides are TGCGCCAGCAGAAACTCAGTGGGACTGCGCGATGAGCAGTTCTTC. Translating it yields CASRNSVGLRDEQFF.